Following are 12 T cell receptor beta chains from one sample sequenced in a study of T cells in Graves' hyperthyroidism and ophthalmopathy. What was amplified from RNA transcripts were TCR beta CDR3 regions. The HTBI primer set drove a first-round RT-PCR of the TCR CDR3. One entry per CDR3 protein results from TCRdb running MiXCR on the multiplex PCR reads. The top ten hold around a third of the sample, which has about 400,000 distinct CDR3 sequences, about 15% seen once. Sequencing used blood. The origin of the receptors is a woman in her twenties or thirties with Graves' hyperthyroidism.

The CDR3 bases are TGTGCCAGTAGTACTCGGACAGGGGCTGACTATGGCTACACCTTC. Translation: CASSTRTGADYGYTF. The rearrangement uses TRBV19 and TRBJ1-2; 9 nucleotides match TRBD1. V shed 4 bases and J 3 bases; nucleotides not matched to a gene: 6. CDR3 size: 15 residues. Germline loops: CDR1 LNHDA, CDR2 SQIVND (reference sequence).

The chain joins TRBV29-1 to TRBJ2-2, with D possibly being TRBD2 (6 bases). The V end was cut by 7 bases, the J end by 8 bases, with 11 bases between. Germline V gives CDR1 SQVTM, CDR2 ANQGSEA. The CDR3 has 11 residues. CDR3 coding DNA: TGCAGCGCAGTAGCGGAAGGGGAGCTGTTTTTT. Translated, it gives CSAVAEGELFF.

In its sample, this clonotype was seen many times. The chain couples TRBV28 to TRBJ1-1; perhaps TRBD1 as D (6 bases). The CDR3 loop spans 18 amino acids. The germline CDR1 and CDR2 sequences are MDHEN and SYDVKM. V was pared by 5 bases and J by 0 bases, with 22 bases between. In DNA form, the CDR3 reads TGTGCCAGCAGTCCCTCGTGGGACACTCACAAGCTGAACACTGAAGCTTTCTTT. Its protein product is CASSPSWDTHKLNTEAFF.

This clonotype was recorded many times. The chain has TRBV7-8 and TRBJ2-5; TRBD2 is a possible D gene (6 bases). Germline values: CDR1 SGHVS, CDR2 FQNEAQ. Trimming stripped 4 bases from V and 4 bases from J, with 13 bases between. The CDR3 consists of 14 residues. The CDR3 spells CASSSAGRLETQYF. CDR3 coding DNA: TGTGCCAGCAGCTCGGCGGGGAGGCTAGAGACCCAGTACTTC.

The chain has TRBV5-5 and TRBJ2-7, with 7 positions matching TRBD1. J was trimmed by 4 bases and V by 0 bases; bases with no gene match: 16. CDR1 is SGHKS, CDR2 YYEKEE, per germline (reference sequence). The CDR3 has 18 residues. This CDR3 reads CASSLDGTVGTGGYEQYF. The CDR3 nucleotides are TGTGCCAGCAGCTTGGATGGGACAGTCGGTACTGGTGGATACGAGCAGTACTTC.

This clonotype has ten or more counts. The chain recombines TRBV12-3 or TRBV12-4 with TRBJ2-2, with D uncertain. The germline V and J ends were trimmed by 8 bases and 7 bases, with 17 bases remaining between them. The CDR3 sequence is 14 residues long. The chain's CDR3 is CASSMGLRNGELFF. CDR3 nucleotides: TGTGCCAGCTCAATGGGCCTCCGGAACGGGGAGCTGTTTTTT.

The table lists this clonotype with many counts. The chain combines TRBV7-3 with TRBJ2-3; 8 bases line up with TRBD2. V shed 1 base and J 6 bases; nucleotides not matched to a gene: 9. Germline CDR1 reads SGHTA; CDR2 reads FQGTGA. The CDR3 spans 16 residues. The CDR3 bases are TGTGCCAGCAGCTTAAATCCCGCGGGAGGAGCGGATACGCAGTATTTT. Amino acids: CASSLNPAGGADTQYF.

There are many counts of this clonotype. The chain has TRBV3-1 and TRBJ2-5; 7 nucleotides match TRBD2. Germline CDR1 is LGHDT and CDR2 is YNNKEL (reference sequence). This CDR3 is 14 amino acids long. With V trimmed by 6 bases and J by 0 bases, 4 bases remained unmatched. CDR3 sequence reads: CASRSGMYQETQYF. CDR3 coding DNA: TGTGCCAGCAGAAGCGGGATGTACCAAGAGACCCAGTACTTC.

This clonotype was detected only a few times. The chain uses TRBV6-1 and TRBJ2-2; 9 bases map to TRBD2. The CDR3 contains 15 residues. The junction had 6 bases not matched to a gene; V was cut back by 3 bases and J by 7 bases. Per the germline V gene, CDR1 is MNHNS and CDR2 is SASEGT. The CDR3 is CASSDLISGSGELFF. In nucleotides, the CDR3 is TGTGCCAGCAGTGACCTTATTAGCGGGAGCGGGGAGCTGTTTTTT.

Ten or more counts support this clonotype. The rearrangement links TRBV27 to TRBJ2-7; tentatively, D is TRBD1 (5 bases). The CDR3 has 15 amino acids. CDR1 and CDR2 from the germline V gene are MNHEY and SMNVEV (reference sequence). V dropped 7 bases and J dropped 5 bases, with 21 bases sitting between them. The CDR3: CASTYSGNTLHEQYF. The CDR3 DNA reads as TGTGCCAGCACTTATTCAGGGAATACTCTCCACGAGCAGTACTTC.

This clonotype has a handful of counts. V gene TRBV6-5 combines with J gene TRBJ2-5; the match to TRBD2 covers 11 bases. The germline V gene has CDR1 MNHEY and CDR2 SVGAGI. Unmatched junction bases numbered 8, after V lost 4 bases and J lost 4 bases. The CDR3 spans 16 residues. CDR3 DNA sequence: TGTGCCAGCAGTTCACAACTAGCGGGAGCGAGAGAGACCCAGTACTTC. Its translation: CASSSQLAGARETQYF.

Only a few counts were recorded for this clonotype. The genes are TRBV7-9 and TRBJ2-7; D tentatively reads TRBD1 or TRBD2 (6 bases each). This CDR3 contains 14 residues. Germline V gene sequence: CDR1 SEHNR, CDR2 FQNEAQ (reference sequence). V lost 1 base to trimming and J lost 6 bases, with 13 bases between them. The CDR3 nucleotides are TGTGCCAGCAGCTTAGATGGCTGGGGGGCCGAGCAGTACTTC. Translated, it gives CASSLDGWGAEQYF.